The present TCR beta chain was sequenced within a study of T cell responses to AZD1222 COVID-19 vaccine. General observations from the study: Dominant CD4 TCR responses targeted spike regions 160-218 and 743-854. Donors were chiefly white British, with a greater number of females, and clonal diversity was perhaps underestimated. The study identified only a handful of AZD1222 recipients as seropositive at baseline.

Details on this clone: Its specificity is not known.

Data came from immunoSEQ multiplex PCR; TCRdb stores just in-frame clones and leaves some out. In the table there are roughly 100,000 clones, over 80% of which are singletons. Trimming removed 0 bases at V and 2 bases at J, with 10 bases between. This CDR3 has 15 residues. Germline-derived CDR1 and CDR2 are MNHEY and SMNVEV (reference sequence). The sequence was obtained from an adult in good health. The starting material was peripheral blood, obtained on day 0 of AZD1222 vaccination. The chain has TRBV27 and TRBJ1-2; D ambiguous. The CDR3 here is CASSLSVGLNYGYTF. The CDR3 region has the DNA TGTGCCAGCAGTTTATCTGTCGGACTCAACTATGGCTACACCTTC.